Presented here are 11 T cell receptor beta chains from one specimen sequenced in a study of blood T cell repertoires in COVID-19. TCRdb keeps only in-frame clones here, not all; method: immunoSEQ multiplex PCR. The sample contains about 230,000 clones, about nine tenths of which appear only once. Sequenced: peripheral blood. These receptors all stem from a man aged 45 to 65 with COVID-19, enrolled during active disease.

The chain employs TRBV25-1 and TRBJ1-2; D is unclear. The CDR3 runs to 12 residues. The germline V gene has CDR1 MGHDK and CDR2 SYGVNS. V was clipped by 1 base and J by 5 bases, with 5 bases between them. The DNA of the CDR3 is TGTGCCAGCAGTGAATCCGAGTATGGCTACACCTTC. Protein: CASSESEYGYTF.

The rearrangement uses TRBV2 and TRBJ1-4, with TRBD1 matching over 8 bases. This CDR3 contains 13 residues. The germline gives CDR1 SNHLY, CDR2 FYNNEI. CDR3 residues: CATTGTGKEKLFF. The CDR3 coding sequence is TGTGCTACCACCGGGACAGGAAAGGAAAAACTGTTTTTT.

V and J are TRBV7-3 and TRBJ2-7; the D gene is possibly TRBD1 (6 bases). CDR3 length equals 14 residues. Between the trimmed V and J ends, which lost 5 bases and 6 bases, there was a span of 17 bases. CDR1 SGHTA and CDR2 FQGTGA come from the germline V gene. The CDR3 sequence is CASSERAGAGEQYF. As DNA, the CDR3 is TGTGCCAGCAGCGAAAGGGCAGGGGCAGGCGAGCAGTACTTC.

This chain uses TRBV7-8 with TRBJ2-7; possibly TRBD2 for D (5 bases). Per the germline V gene, CDR1 is SGHVS and CDR2 is FQNEAQ. This CDR3 spans 16 amino acids. V dropped 5 bases and J dropped 7 bases, with 24 bases sitting between them. The CDR3 reads CASSLYVGLDLGEQYF. Written as DNA, the CDR3 is TGTGCCAGCAGCCTGTACGTTGGACTGGATTTGGGAGAGCAGTACTTC.

A few counts support this clone. V usage is TRBV2 and J usage is TRBJ1-5, with D maybe TRBD1 (6 bases). Germline V gene lookup returns CDR1 SNHLY and CDR2 FYNNEI. V lost 6 bases to trimming and J lost 4 bases, with 16 bases between them. The CDR3 consists of 15 residues. The CDR3 region has the DNA TGTGCCAGCAGATCCCAGGGGCCTAGAAATCAGCCCCAGCATTTT. It encodes CASRSQGPRNQPQHF. The full variable domain, with the rest looked up from reference TRBV2 and TRBJ1-5, is EPEVTQTPSHQVTQMGQEVILRCVPISNHLYFYWYRQILGQKVEFLVSFYNNEISEKSEIFDDQFSVERPDGSNFTLKIRSTKLEDSAMYFCASRSQGPRNQPQHFGDGTRLSIL.

This chain joins TRBV5-4 and TRBJ1-1; D may be TRBD1 (5 bases). V lost 6 bases, J lost 1 base, and 19 bases lay in between. The CDR3 is 16 residues long. Germline CDR1 SGHNT, CDR2 YYREEE (reference sequence). The DNA of the CDR3 is TGTGCCAGCACCGCGGGACGGCCGTTTCAGAACACTGAAGCTTTCTTT. It translates to CASTAGRPFQNTEAFF.

This clone was seen repeatedly, ten times or more. The genes are TRBV11-2 and TRBJ2-7; D may be TRBD1 (6 bases). The germline CDR1 and CDR2 sequences are SGHAT and FQNNGV. This CDR3 region has 18 residues. The V gene lost 0 bases and the J gene lost 2 bases, with 20 bases spanning the gap. In DNA form, the CDR3 reads TGTGCCAGCAGCTTAGAGCATGGACAGCGCTACCTCACCTACGAGCAGTACTTC. Amino acid sequence: CASSLEHGQRYLTYEQYF.

This rearrangement joins TRBV6-5 to TRBJ1-2; a weak D match, TRBD1 (6 bases). The CDR3 is 12 residues long. Germline V gene data show CDR1 as MNHEY and CDR2 as SVGAGI. Deletions cut 7 bases from V and 8 bases from J, with 14 bases between. The CDR3 sequence is CASTAGGLGYTF. The CDR3 coding sequence is TGTGCCAGCACCGCGGGGGGGCTCGGCTACACCTTC.

The chain uses TRBV10-1 and TRBJ2-1; TRBD2 agrees at 8 bases. The V segment lost 4 bases and the J segment 5 bases; nucleotides outside the gene matches: 7. The CDR3 is made up of 15 amino acids. Per the germline V gene, CDR1 is WNHNN and CDR2 is SYGVQD (reference sequence). The CDR3 sequence is CASSGSLAGNNEQFF. In DNA, the CDR3 is TGCGCCAGCAGTGGTTCCTTAGCGGGGAACAATGAGCAGTTCTTC.

This chain joins TRBV5-6 and TRBJ2-2; D is possibly TRBD2 (6 bases). CDR1 is SGHDT, CDR2 YYEEEE, per germline. V lost 3 bases and J lost 3, with 15 bases in between. The length of the CDR3 is 16 residues. CDR3 sequence: CASSSSTRSHTGELFF. The DNA for the CDR3 is TGTGCCAGCAGCTCCTCGACTAGATCCCACACCGGGGAGCTGTTTTTT.

The chain uses TRBV4-3 and TRBJ2-7; 8 nucleotides line up with TRBD1. The germline V gene has CDR1 LGHNA and CDR2 YSLEER. The CDR3 sequence is 15 residues long. The junction had 8 bases not matched to a gene; V was cut back by 4 bases and J by 3 bases. CDR3 loop: CASSLNRGEFYEQYF. The CDR3 nucleotides are TGCGCCAGCAGCCTAAACAGGGGGGAGTTCTACGAGCAGTACTTC.